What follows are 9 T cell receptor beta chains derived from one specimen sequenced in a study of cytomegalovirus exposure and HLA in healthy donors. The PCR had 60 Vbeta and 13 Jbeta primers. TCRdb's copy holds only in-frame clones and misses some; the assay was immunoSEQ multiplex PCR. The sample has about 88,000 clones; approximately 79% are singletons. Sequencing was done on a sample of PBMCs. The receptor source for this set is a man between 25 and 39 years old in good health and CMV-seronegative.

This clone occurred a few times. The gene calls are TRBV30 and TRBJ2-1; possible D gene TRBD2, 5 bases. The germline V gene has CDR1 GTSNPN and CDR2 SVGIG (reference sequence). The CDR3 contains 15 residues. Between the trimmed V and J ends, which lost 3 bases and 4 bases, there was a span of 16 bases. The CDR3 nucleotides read TGTGCCTGGAGGGAAAAGTGGCGGGCATACAATGAGCAGTTCTTC. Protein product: CAWREKWRAYNEQFF.

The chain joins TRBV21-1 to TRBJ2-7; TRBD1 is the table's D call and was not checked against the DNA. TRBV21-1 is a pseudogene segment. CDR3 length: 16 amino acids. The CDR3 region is CASSKRSGGTSDEQYF. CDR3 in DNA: TGTGCCAGCAGCAAAAGGTCAGGGGGCACATCCGACGAGCAGTACTTC.

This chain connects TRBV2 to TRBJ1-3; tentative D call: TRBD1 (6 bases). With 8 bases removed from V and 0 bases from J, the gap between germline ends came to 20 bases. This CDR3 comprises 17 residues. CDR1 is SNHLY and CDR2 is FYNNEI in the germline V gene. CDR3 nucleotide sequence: TGTGCCAGCTACCCCCTAATACAGGGCACCTCTGGAAACACCATATATTTT. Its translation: CASYPLIQGTSGNTIYF.

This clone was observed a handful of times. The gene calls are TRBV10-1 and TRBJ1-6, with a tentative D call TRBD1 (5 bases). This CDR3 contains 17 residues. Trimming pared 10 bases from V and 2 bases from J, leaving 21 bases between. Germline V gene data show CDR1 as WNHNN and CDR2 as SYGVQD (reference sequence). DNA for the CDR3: TGCGCCATCCCATCGACAGAGTGGATCCCCTATAATTCACCCCTCCACTTT. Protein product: CAIPSTEWIPYNSPLHF.

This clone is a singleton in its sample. The chain's CDR3 is CASSIYPEKLWYGYTF. The CDR3, as DNA: TGTGCCAGTAGTATATACCCCGAAAAGCTTTGGTATGGCTACACCTTC. V usage is TRBV19 and J usage is TRBJ1-2; no firm D call. In germline, CDR1 is LNHDA, CDR2 SQIVND (reference sequence). V was clipped by 2 bases and J by 5 bases, with 18 bases between them. This CDR3 is built from 16 residues.

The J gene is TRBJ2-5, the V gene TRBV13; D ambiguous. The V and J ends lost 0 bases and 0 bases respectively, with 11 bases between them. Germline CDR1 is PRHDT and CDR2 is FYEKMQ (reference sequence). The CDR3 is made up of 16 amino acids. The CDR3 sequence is CASSLGQYSHQETQYF. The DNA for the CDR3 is TGTGCCAGCAGCTTAGGCCAATACAGCCACCAAGAGACCCAGTACTTC.

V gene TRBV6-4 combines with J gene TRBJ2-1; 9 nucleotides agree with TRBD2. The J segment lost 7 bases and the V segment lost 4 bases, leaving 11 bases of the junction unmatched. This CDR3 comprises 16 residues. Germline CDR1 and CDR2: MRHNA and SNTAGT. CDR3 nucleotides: TGTGCCAGCAGTGCGAAGTCAGCGGGGGGTCCTAATGAGCAGTTCTTC. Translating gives CASSAKSAGGPNEQFF.

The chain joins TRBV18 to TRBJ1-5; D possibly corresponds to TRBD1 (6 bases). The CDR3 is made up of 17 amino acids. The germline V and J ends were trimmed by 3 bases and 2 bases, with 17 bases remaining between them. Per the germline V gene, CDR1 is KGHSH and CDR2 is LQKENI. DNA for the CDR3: TGTGCCAGCTCACCTACTGGGGGCGGCGTTGGCAATCAGCCCCAGCATTTT. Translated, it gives CASSPTGGGVGNQPQHF.

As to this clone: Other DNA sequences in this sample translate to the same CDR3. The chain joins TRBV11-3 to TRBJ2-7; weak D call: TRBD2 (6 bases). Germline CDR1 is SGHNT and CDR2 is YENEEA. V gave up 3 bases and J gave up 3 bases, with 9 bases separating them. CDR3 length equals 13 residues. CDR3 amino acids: CASSLGGGYEQYF. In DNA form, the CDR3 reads TGTGCCAGCAGCTTGGGGGGTGGCTACGAGCAGTACTTC.